The T cell receptor beta chain under discussion was sequenced for a study of T cells in women clearing cervical HPV infection. Study-level points and caveats: Each sample's T-cell count was unknown, possibly confounding richness. Richness plus V gene abundances separated cases from controls with AUC roughly 0.83. CIN3+ cases had significantly higher TCR richness than controls; evenness did not differ.

Points on this clone: Its antigen remains unidentified. The read finishes 3 residues shy of the CDR3 end, and the germline J gene is used to complete it.

Profiling relied on immunoSEQ multiplex PCR, and the TCRdb table lists in-frame clones only, not all of them. The sample is made up of tens of thousands of clones, and the top ten hold roughly 1.6% of it. There are 15 residues in the CDR3. In germline, CDR1 is SGHNT, CDR2 YENEEA. V was cut by 0 bases and J by 0 bases, with 7 bases left in between. Each participant carried one incident cervical HPV16 infection only. Sequencing was carried out using blood buffy coat. This clonotype was obtained from a woman aged 18 to 69 with a cervical HPV16 infection that either progressed to CIN3+ or cleared (not recorded which). This sequence joins TRBV11-3 and TRBJ2-3; no definite D call. This CDR3 is CASSLDDSSTDTQYF. The part of the CDR3 DNA that was read is TGTGCCAGCAGCTTAGATGACTCCAGCACAGATACG.